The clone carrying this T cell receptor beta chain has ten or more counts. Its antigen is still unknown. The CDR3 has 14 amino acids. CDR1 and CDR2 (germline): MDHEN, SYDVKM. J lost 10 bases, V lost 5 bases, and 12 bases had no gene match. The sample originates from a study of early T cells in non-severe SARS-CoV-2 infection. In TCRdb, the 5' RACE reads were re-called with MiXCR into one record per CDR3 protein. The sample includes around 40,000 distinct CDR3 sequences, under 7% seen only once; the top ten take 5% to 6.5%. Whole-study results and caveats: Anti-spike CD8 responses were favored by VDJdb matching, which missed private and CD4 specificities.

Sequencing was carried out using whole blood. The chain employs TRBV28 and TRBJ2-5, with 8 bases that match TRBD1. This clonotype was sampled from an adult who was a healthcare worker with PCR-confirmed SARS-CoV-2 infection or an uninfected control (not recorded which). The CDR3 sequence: CASSPGQGPGGQYF. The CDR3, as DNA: TGTGCCAGCAGTCCCGGACAGGGCCCTGGGGGCCAGTACTTC.